This T cell receptor beta chain originates from a study of T cells in Graves' hyperthyroidism and ophthalmopathy. General study results and limits: Peripheral blood also featured most of the thyroid clonotypes expanded above 0.001.

This clonotype was detected a few times. The target antigen is unknown. TCR beta CDR3 sequences were amplified from RNA transcripts. HTBI primers were employed in a first-round RT-PCR of the TCR CDR3. MiXCR, run by TCRdb on the multiplex PCR reads, gives a single entry per CDR3 protein. The profile shows around 600,000 distinct CDR3 sequences, roughly 15% of them singletons. Trimming removed 1 base at V and 0 bases at J, with 16 bases between. Per germline, CDR1 MGHRA and CDR2 YSYEKL. The length of the CDR3 is 18 residues. Material for sequencing was blood. The receptor comes from a woman aged 45-60 years with Graves' ophthalmopathy. V is TRBV4-1 and J is TRBJ2-1; the D gene is possibly TRBD2 (5 bases). The CDR3 loop reads CASSQVDSVQSSYNEQFF. The CDR3 coding sequence is TGCGCCAGCAGCCAAGTGGATAGCGTACAGAGCTCCTACAATGAGCAGTTCTTC.